The 5 T cell receptor beta chains given below trace back to one sample, sequenced in a study of blood T cell repertoires in COVID-19 (dated by TCRdb to 2019 to 2021). Library preparation used the immunoSEQ multiplex PCR assay. TCRdb mirrors the immuneACCESS table, restricted to in-frame sequences. Some clones are absent from its copies; in checked studies, under half trace to an unresolved V gene, and the reason for the others is unknown. This sample holds roughly 200,000 clones; roughly 91% were observed only once. The leading ten clones occupy roughly 4% of the sample. Sequencing was done on a sample of PBMCs or T cells enriched from blood (not recorded which). These receptor sequences come from a woman younger than 45 with acute COVID-19.

The CDR3 is CASSYDRSLYEQYF. CDR3 nucleotides: TGTGCCAGCAGTTACGACAGATCCCTTTACGAGCAGTACTTC. This sequence joins TRBV6-5 and TRBJ2-7, with D maybe TRBD1 (5 bases). This CDR3 is built from 14 residues. Trimming left V 2 bases short and J 4 bases short, with 12 bases between. Germline CDR1 reads MNHEY; CDR2 reads SVGAGI.

The chain carries TRBV7-9 and TRBJ2-5; tentative D call: TRBD1 (6 bases). There are 15 residues in the CDR3. V was trimmed by 2 bases and J by 4 bases, leaving 14 bases between them. Germline V lookup: CDR1 SEHNR, CDR2 FQNEAQ (reference sequence). The CDR3 region is CASSLLGGAGETQYF. The CDR3 DNA follows: TGTGCCAGCAGCTTACTTGGGGGCGCAGGAGAGACCCAGTACTTC.

The rearrangement links TRBV4-1 to TRBJ2-1, with a tentative D call TRBD1 (6 bases). The CDR3 spans 14 residues. V was clipped by 0 bases and J by 4 bases, with 7 bases between them. Germline assignment: CDR1 MGHRA and CDR2 YSYEKL. In DNA, the CDR3 is TGCGCCAGCAGCCAAGAGGGGGCTTACAATGAGCAGTTCTTC. Translation: CASSQEGAYNEQFF.

This chain joins TRBV28 and TRBJ1-2, with D tentatively TRBD1 (5 bases). V dropped 5 bases and J dropped 0 bases, with 16 bases sitting between them. Germline CDR1 and CDR2: MDHEN and SYDVKM. This CDR3 is built from 16 residues. CDR3 residues: CASSAHLRATNYGYTF. CDR3 coding DNA: TGTGCCAGCAGTGCCCACCTCAGGGCGACTAACTATGGCTACACCTTC.

This clone was seen repeatedly, ten times or more. The chain recombines TRBV4-2 with TRBJ2-2; D might be TRBD2 (6 bases). Germline loops: CDR1 LGHNA, CDR2 YNFKEQ. The CDR3 loop spans 15 amino acids. V was pared by 5 bases and J by 7 bases, with 17 bases between. In DNA form, the CDR3 reads TGTGCCAGCAGCGGACCGAGCGTGGGGGGCGGGGAGCTGTTTTTT. It specifies CASSGPSVGGGELFF.